Below, one T cell receptor (beta chain) is given with its context. Antigen: not known. These data are taken from a study of cytomegalovirus exposure and HLA in healthy donors. Study conclusions and caveats: Versus the approximately 700-donor mean, an Asian-associated ancestry cluster reportedly showed fewer N-insertions in a later analysis. Most sequenced TCRs were rare (though some public TCRs occurred in many donors).

This CDR3 region has 15 residues. The junction had 5 bases not matched to a gene; V was cut back by 4 bases and J by 4 bases. Germline V gene lookup returns CDR1 MDHEN and CDR2 SYDVKM. The primer mix had 60 Vbeta and 13 Jbeta primers. Sequencing was performed with immunoSEQ multiplex PCR; in TCRdb, only in-frame clones are kept and a portion is missing. Here the sample spans 150,000 to 190,000 clones, about three quarters being singletons. This receptor was obtained from a young man in good health and CMV-seronegative. V gene TRBV28 combines with J gene TRBJ2-1; 9 bases agree with TRBD2. Sequencing input: PBMCs. CDR3 amino acids: CASSSLAGTYNEQFF. The CDR3 DNA sequence: TGTGCCAGCAGTTCCCTAGCGGGGACTTACAATGAGCAGTTCTTC.